The count of the clone carrying this TCR beta chain is one. Its specificity is unknown. Looked up from germline, CDR1 is SEHNR and CDR2 is FQNEAQ (reference sequence). The CDR3 loop spans 14 amino acids. Trimming removed 5 bases at V and 2 bases at J, with 13 bases between. The PCR made use of 60 Vbeta and 13 Jbeta primers. Measured with immunoSEQ multiplex PCR; TCRdb has only the in-frame clones, and not every one. The sample has 150,000 to 180,000 clones, 65% to 75% seen once. This sample is part of a study of cytomegalovirus exposure and HLA in healthy donors. Across the study: Membership in the Caucasian-associated ancestry cluster was found for about 84% of nearly 400 genotyped donors. The study, taken as a whole, reports: HLA allele associations emerged for roughly 16,000 TCR beta sequences in a later analysis, at 0.05 false discovery rate. The majority of TCR sequences were rare, yet some public TCRs appeared in many donors.

Input material: PBMCs. This receptor was identified in a man aged 30-40 years in good health and CMV-seronegative. The chain joins TRBV7-9 to TRBJ2-7; D perhaps matches TRBD2 (5 bases). In DNA, the CDR3 is TGTGCCAGCAGCAAAGCCGGGGTCGCCTACGAGCAGTACTTC. Translated, it gives CASSKAGVAYEQYF.